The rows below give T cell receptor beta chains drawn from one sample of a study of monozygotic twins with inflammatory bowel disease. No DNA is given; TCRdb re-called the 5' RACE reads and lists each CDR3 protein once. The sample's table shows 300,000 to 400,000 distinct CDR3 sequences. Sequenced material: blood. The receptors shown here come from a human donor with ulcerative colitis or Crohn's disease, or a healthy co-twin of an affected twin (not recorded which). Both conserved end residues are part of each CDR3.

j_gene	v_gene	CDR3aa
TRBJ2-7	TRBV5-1	CASSLGFSYEQYF
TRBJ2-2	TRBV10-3	CAIRTVTTNTGELFF
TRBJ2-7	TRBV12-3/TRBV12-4	CASSFAAGGFGEQYF
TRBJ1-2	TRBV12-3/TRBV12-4	CASSADSTYGYTF
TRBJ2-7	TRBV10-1	CASSPGRSSYEQYF
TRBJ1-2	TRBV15	CATSRDRWAENYGYTF
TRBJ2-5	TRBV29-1	CSVAGITETQYF
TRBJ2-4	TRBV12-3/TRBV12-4	CASSGDSPTLAKNIQYF
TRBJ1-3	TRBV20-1	CSARVASGNTIYF
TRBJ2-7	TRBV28	CASTPSGRMAYEQYF
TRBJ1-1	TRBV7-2	CASSSLRIGSTEAFF
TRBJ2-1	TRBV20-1	CSASTVDEQFF
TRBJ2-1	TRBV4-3	CASSQEEGRPSEQFF
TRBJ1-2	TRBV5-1	CASRPNLDSFYGYTF
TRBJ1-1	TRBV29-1	CSVRTGENTEAFF
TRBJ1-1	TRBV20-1	CSARVQSGLGEAFF
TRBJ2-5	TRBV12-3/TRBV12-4	CASSFSGQGETQYF
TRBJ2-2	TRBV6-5	CASRLQGAHGELFF
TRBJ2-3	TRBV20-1	CSAGSGNTDTQYF
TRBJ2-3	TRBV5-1	CASGSGSGTDTQYF
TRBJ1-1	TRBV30	CAWGTGNTEAFF
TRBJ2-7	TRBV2	CASSPTDIYEQYF
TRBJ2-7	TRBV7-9	CASSLVLGRGDYEQYF
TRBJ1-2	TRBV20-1	CSASGTASYGYTF
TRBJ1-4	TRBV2	CAYEGEANEKLFF
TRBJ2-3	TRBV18	CASSPVTSGRAGDTQYF
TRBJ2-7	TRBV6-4	CASSDGLAGSEQYF
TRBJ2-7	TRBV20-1	CTASVLSVSSYEQYF
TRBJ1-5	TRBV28	CASWGSDQPQHF
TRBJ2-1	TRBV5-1	CASSLESSYNEQFF
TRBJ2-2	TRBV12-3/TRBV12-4	CASSLRSWGQNTGELFF
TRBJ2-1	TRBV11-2	CASSLEFGSSAEQFF
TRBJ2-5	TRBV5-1	CASSQPTQETQYF
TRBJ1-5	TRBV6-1	CASSPGLNQPQHF
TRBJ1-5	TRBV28	CASSSPEWGSNQPQHF
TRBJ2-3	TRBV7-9	CASGLWGTDTQYF
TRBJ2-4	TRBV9	CASSAQDRLAKNIQYF
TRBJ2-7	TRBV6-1	CASSGGTSMYEQYF
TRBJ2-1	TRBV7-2	CASTIQGSVAEQFF
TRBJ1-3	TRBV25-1	CASTPSARARNTIYF
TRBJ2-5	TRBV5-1	CASSSFTGLGETQYF
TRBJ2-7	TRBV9	CASSDFDRGGYF
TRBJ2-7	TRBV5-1	CASSFGGSRDEQYF
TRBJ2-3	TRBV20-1	CSARVLPSGTDTQYF
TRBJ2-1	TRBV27	CASSLGGRVGEQFF
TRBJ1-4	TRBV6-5	CASSFQRGAPWANEKLFF
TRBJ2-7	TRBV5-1	CASAPGTGAYEQYF
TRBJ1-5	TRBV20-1	CSASSLPDSNQPQHF
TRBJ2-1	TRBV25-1	CAREAKRPSGGNDYNEQFF
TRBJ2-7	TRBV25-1	CASSETGSEQYF
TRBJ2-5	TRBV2	CASSERRRGGETQYF
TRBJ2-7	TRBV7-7	CASSSLDRAHEQYF
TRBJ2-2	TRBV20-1	CSATYPGLASGELFF
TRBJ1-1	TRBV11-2	CASSPVRDTLRGAFF
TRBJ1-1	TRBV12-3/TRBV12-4	CASSQGEAEAFF
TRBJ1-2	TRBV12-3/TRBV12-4	CASSPDRAYGYTF
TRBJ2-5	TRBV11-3	CASSLDRGDQETQYF
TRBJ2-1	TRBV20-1	CSARPTSEQFF
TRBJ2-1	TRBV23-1	CASSRKQGSSYNEQFF
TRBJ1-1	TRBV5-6	CASSPGQVPEAFF